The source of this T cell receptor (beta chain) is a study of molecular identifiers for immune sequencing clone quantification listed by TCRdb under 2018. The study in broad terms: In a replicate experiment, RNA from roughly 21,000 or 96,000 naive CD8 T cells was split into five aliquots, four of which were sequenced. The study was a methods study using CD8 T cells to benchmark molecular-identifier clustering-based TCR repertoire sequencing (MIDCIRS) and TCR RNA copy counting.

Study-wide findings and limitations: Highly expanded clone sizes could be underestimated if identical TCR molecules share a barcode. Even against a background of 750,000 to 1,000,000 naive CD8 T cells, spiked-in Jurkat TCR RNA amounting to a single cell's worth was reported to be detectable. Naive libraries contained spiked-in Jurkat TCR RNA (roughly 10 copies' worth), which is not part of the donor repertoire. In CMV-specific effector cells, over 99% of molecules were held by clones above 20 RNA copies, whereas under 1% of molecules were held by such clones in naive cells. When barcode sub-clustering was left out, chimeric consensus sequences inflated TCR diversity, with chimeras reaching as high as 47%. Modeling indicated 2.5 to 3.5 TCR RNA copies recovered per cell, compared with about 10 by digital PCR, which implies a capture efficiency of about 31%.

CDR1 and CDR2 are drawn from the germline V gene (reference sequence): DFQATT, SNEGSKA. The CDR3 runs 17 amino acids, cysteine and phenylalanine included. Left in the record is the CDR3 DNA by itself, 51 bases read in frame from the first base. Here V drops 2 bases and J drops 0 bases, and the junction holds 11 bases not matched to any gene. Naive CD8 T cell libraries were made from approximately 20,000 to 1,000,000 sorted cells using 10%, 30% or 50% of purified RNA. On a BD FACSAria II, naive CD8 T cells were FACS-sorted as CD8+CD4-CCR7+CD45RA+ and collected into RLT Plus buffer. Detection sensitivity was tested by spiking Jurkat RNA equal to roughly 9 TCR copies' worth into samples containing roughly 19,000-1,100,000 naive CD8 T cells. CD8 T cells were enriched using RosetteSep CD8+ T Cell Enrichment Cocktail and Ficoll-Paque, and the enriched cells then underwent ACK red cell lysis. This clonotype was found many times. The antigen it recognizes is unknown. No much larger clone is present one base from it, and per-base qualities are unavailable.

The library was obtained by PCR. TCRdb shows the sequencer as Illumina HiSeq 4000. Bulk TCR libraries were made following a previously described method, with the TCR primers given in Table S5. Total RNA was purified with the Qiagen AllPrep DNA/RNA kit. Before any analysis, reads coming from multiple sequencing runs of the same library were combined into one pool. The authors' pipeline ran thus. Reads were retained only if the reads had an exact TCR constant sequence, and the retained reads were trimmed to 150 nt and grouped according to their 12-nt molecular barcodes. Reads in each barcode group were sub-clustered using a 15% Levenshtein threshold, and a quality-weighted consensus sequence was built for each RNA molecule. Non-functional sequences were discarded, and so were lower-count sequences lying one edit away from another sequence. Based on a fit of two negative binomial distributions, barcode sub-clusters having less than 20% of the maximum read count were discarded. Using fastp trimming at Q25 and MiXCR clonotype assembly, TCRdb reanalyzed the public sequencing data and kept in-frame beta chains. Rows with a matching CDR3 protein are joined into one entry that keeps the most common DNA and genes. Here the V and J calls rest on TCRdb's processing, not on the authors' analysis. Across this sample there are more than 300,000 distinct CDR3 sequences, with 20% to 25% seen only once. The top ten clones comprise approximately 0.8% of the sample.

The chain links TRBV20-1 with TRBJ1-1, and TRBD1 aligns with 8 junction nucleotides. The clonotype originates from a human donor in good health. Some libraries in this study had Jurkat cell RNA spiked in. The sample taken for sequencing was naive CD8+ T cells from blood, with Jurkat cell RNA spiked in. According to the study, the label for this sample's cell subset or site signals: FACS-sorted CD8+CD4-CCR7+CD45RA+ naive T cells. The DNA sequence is TGCAGTGCTAGATCGGGACAGGACAACCTCCTGAACACTGAAGCTTTCTTT. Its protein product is CSARSGQDNLLNTEAFF.